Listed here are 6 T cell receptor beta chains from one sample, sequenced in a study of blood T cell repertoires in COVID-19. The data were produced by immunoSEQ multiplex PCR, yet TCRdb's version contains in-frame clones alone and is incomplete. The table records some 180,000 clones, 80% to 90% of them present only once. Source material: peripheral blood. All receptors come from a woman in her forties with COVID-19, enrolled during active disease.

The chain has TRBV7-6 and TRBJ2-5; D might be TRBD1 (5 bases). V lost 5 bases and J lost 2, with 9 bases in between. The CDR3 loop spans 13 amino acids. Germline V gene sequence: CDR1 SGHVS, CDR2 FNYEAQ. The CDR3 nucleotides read TGTGCCAGCAGCCTTGGACATCAAGAGACCCAGTACTTC. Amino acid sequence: CASSLGHQETQYF.

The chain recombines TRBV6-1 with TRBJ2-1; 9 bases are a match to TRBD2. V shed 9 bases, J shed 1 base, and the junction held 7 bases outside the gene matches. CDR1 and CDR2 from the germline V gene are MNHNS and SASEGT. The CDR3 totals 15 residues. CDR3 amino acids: CASLAGGGSYNEQFF. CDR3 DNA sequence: TGTGCCAGTCTGGCGGGGGGGGGATCCTACAATGAGCAGTTCTTC.

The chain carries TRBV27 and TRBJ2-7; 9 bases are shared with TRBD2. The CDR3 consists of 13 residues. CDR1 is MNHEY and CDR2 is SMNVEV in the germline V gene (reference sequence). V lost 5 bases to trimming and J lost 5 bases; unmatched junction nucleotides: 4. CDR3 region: CASSTGLANEQYF. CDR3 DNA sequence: TGTGCCAGCAGTACGGGACTAGCCAACGAGCAGTACTTC.

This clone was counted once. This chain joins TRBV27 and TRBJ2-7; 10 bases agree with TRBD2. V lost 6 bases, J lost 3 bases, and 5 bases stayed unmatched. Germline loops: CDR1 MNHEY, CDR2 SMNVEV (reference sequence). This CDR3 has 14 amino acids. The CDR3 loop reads CASRTSGVNYEQYF. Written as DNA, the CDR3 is TGTGCCAGCAGAACTAGCGGGGTTAACTACGAGCAGTACTTC.

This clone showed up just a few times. The CDR3 DNA reads as TGTGCCAGCAGCTTAAGTCCCTCCGGAAAACTGTTTTTT. Residues: CASSLSPSGKLFF. This sequence joins TRBV7-3 and TRBJ1-4; the D is unclear. The CDR3 length is 13 residues. Germline V gene sequence: CDR1 SGHTA, CDR2 FQGTGA. Between the trimmed V and J ends, which lost 1 base and 10 bases, there was a span of 10 bases. Full variable domain (missing parts from reference TRBV7-3 and TRBJ1-4): GAGVSQTPSNKVTEKGKYVELRCDPISGHTALYWYRQSLGQGPEFLIYFQGTGAADDSGLPNDRFFAVRPEGSVSTLKIQRTERGDSAVYLCASSLSPSGKLFFGSGTQLSVL.

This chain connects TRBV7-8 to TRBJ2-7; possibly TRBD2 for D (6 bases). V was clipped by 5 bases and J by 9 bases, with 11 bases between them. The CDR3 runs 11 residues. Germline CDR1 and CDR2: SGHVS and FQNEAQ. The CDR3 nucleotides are TGTGCCAGCAGCCTCCGGGACTTGCAGTACTTC. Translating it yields CASSLRDLQYF.